The rows below give T cell receptor beta chains drawn from one sample of a study of blood T cell repertoires in COVID-19. Libraries were prepared by immunoSEQ multiplex PCR; TCRdb keeps only in-frame clonotypes and omits some of them. The table records roughly 80,000 clones, 86% of them present only once. The sample taken for sequencing was peripheral blood. The source is a woman aged 55-70 years with acute or convalescent COVID-19. The CDR3 runs from the conserved cysteine through the conserved F or W. The D gene is left open where the match is weak. Where a row states a size, it is once, few, many or the class of an expanded clone; other rows omit it.

D	V	size	J	CDR3	DNA
TRBD1	TRBV9	-	TRBJ2-5	CASSAWTGEKETQYF	TGTGCCAGCAGCGCATGGACAGGGGAGAAAGAGACCCAGTACTTC
-	TRBV7-2	-	TRBJ2-3	CASRPSTDTQYF	TGTGCCAGCAGACCCAGTACAGATACGCAGTATTTT
-	TRBV7-2	once	TRBJ2-7	CASSPLVWSSYEQYF	TGTGCCAGCAGCCCCCTCGTTTGGAGCTCCTACGAGCAGTACTTC
-	TRBV1	-	TRBJ2-7	CTSSQDRGTRDITSSYEQYF	TGCACCAGCAGCCAAGATAGAGGGACTAGGGACATTACGAGCTCCTACGAGCAGTACTTC
-	TRBV12-3/TRBV12-4	-	TRBJ2-1	CASSFWEEAEQFF	TGTGCCAGCAGTTTTTGGGAGGAGGCTGAGCAGTTCTTC
-	TRBV30	-	TRBJ1-4	CAWSREGLRNEKLFF	TGTGCCTGGAGTCGGGAGGGCCTCCGTAATGAAAAACTGTTTTTT
TRBD2	TRBV6-1	-	TRBJ2-1	CASSKAGTSGKDEQFF	TGTGCCAGCAGTAAAGCCGGGACTAGCGGGAAGGATGAGCAGTTCTTC
TRBD1	TRBV27	-	TRBJ1-2	CASSLLRSRPDRGGYGYTF	TGTGCCAGCAGCCTATTGCGGTCCCGCCCGGACAGGGGCGGGTATGGCTACACCTTC
-	TRBV19	-	TRBJ1-4	CASRTTGVATNEKLFF	TGTGCCAGTAGAACTACAGGAGTTGCAACTAATGAAAAACTGTTTTTT
TRBD1	TRBV18	-	TRBJ1-1	CASLGQLNTEAFF	TGTGCCAGCTTGGGACAGTTGAACACTGAAGCTTTCTTT
-	TRBV7-5	-	TRBJ1-2	CVRSLVRVPLRYGYTF	TGTGTCAGAAGCTTAGTGCGGGTTCCATTAAGGTATGGCTACACCTTC
-	TRBV5-1	-	TRBJ2-7	CASSSQGEGSQYF	TGCGCCAGCAGCTCACAGGGTGAGGGCTCGCAGTACTTC
TRBD2	TRBV11-3	-	TRBJ2-2	CASSSPTSMGGELFF	TGTGCCAGCAGCTCCCCGACTAGCATGGGCGGGGAGCTGTTTTTT
TRBD1	TRBV7-3	-	TRBJ2-1	CASSKDRASPYNEQFF	TGTGCCAGCAGCAAAGACAGGGCCTCCCCCTACAATGAGCAGTTCTTC
-	TRBV5-1	-	TRBJ2-2	CASSFQGHGTGELFF	TGCGCCAGCAGCTTCCAGGGACACGGCACCGGGGAGCTGTTTTTT
TRBD1	TRBV4-3	-	TRBJ2-3	CASSQVQTGADTQYF	TGCGCCAGCAGCCAAGTCCAAACAGGGGCAGATACGCAGTATTTT
TRBD1	TRBV19	once	TRBJ2-1	CASSIQGASYNEQFF	TGTGCCAGTAGTATCCAGGGGGCGTCCTACAATGAGCAGTTCTTC
-	TRBV14	few	TRBJ2-4	CASSQALGGNIQYF	TGTGCCAGCAGCCAAGCACTAGGGGGAAACATTCAGTACTTC
-	TRBV6-1	-	TRBJ2-6	CASSGQGLSSGANVLTF	TGTGCCAGCAGTGGACAGGGACTCAGCTCTGGGGCCAACGTCCTGACTTTC
-	TRBV6-2/TRBV6-3	-	TRBJ1-1	CASSTDRGVEAFF	TGTGCCAGCAGTACCGACCGGGGGGTTGAAGCTTTCTTT
-	TRBV10-3	-	TRBJ2-7	CAISGGGRGDSYEQYF	TGTGCCATCAGTGGCGGCGGCAGGGGGGATTCCTACGAGCAGTACTTC